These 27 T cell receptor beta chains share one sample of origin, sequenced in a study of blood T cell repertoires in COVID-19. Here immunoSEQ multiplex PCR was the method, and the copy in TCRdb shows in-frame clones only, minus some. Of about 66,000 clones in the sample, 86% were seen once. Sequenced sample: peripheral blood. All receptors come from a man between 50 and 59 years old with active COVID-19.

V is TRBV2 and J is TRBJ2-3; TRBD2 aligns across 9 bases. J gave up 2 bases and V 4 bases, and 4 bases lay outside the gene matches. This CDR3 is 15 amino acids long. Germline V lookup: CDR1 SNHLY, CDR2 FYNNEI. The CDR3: CASSVLAGDTDTQYF. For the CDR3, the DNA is TGTGCCAGCAGTGTACTAGCGGGCGACACAGATACGCAGTATTTT.

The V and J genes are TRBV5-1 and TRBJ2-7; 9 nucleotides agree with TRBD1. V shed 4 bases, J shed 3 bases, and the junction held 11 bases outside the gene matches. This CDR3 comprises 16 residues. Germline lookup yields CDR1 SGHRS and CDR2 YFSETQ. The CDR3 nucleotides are TGCGCCAGCAGCCTGATCGGGACAGGGCAGTTCTACGAGCAGTACTTC. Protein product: CASSLIGTGQFYEQYF.

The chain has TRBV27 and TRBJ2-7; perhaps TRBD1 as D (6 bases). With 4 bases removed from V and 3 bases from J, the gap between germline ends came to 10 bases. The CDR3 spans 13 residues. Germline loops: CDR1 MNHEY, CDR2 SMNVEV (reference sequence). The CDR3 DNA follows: TGTGCCAGCAGTTCTAAACAGGGCTACGAGCAGTACTTC. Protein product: CASSSKQGYEQYF.

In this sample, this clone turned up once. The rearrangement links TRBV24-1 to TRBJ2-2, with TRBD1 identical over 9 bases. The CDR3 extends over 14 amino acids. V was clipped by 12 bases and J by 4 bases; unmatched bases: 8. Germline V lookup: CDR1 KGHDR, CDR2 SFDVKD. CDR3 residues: CASQDRGGTGELFF. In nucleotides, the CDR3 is TGTGCCTCTCAGGACAGGGGAGGCACCGGGGAGCTGTTTTTT.

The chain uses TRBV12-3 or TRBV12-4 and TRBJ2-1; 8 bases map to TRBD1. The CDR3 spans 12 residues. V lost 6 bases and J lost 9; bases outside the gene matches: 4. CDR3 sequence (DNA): TGTGCCAGCAGGGCAGGGGGCTTTGAGCAGTTCTTC. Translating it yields CASRAGGFEQFF.

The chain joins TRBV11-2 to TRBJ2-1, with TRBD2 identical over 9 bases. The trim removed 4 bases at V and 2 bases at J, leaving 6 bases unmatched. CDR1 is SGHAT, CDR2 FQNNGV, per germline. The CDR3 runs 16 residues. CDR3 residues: CASSSTTSGPYNEQFF. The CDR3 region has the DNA TGTGCCAGCAGCTCCACGACTAGCGGTCCCTACAATGAGCAGTTCTTC.

This chain's CDR3 is CASSPSTSGGLLAKNIQYF. DNA of the CDR3: TGTGCCAGCAGTCCCTCGACTAGCGGGGGCCTTTTAGCCAAAAACATTCAGTACTTC. The J gene is TRBJ2-4, the V gene TRBV2, with 12 bases matching TRBD2. The CDR3 covers 19 residues. Germline loops: CDR1 SNHLY, CDR2 FYNNEI. After removal of 5 bases from V and 0 bases from J, the junction contained 11 bases not matched to a gene.

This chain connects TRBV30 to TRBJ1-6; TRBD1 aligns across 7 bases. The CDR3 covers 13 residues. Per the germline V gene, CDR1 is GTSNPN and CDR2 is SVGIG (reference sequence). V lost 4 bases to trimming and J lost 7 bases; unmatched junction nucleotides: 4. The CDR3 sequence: CAWTGQANSPLHF. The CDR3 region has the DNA TGTGCCTGGACCGGACAGGCGAATTCACCCCTCCACTTT.

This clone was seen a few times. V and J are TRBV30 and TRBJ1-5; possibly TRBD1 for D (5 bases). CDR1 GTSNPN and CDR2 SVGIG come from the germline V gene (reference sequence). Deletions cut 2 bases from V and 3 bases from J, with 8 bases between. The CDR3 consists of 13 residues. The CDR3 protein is CAWSSGPNQPQHF. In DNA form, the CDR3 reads TGTGCCTGGAGTTCAGGGCCCAATCAGCCCCAGCATTTT.

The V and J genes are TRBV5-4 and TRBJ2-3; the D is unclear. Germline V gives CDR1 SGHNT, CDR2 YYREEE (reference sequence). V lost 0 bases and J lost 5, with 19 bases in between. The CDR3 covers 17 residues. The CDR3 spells CASSLDARMKLGDTQYF. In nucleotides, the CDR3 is TGTGCCAGCAGCTTGGATGCCAGGATGAAGTTAGGAGATACGCAGTATTTT.

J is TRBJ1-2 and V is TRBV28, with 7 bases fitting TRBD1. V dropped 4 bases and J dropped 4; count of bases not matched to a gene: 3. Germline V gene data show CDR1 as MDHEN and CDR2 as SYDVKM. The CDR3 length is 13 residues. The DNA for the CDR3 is TGTGCCAGCAGTTCAGGGGGGTTCTATGGCTACACCTTC. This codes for CASSSGGFYGYTF.

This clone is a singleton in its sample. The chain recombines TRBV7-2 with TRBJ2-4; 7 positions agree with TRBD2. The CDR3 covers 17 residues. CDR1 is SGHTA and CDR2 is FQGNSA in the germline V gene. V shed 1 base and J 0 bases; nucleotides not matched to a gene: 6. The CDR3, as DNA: TGTGCCAGCAGCTTAGAGGCTAGCGGTTTAGCCAAAAACATTCAGTACTTC. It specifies CASSLEASGLAKNIQYF.

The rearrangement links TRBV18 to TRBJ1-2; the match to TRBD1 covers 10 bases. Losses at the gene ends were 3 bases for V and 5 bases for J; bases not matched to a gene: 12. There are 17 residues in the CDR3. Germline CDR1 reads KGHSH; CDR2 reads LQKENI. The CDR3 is CASSPLPGQGVEYGYTF. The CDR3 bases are TGTGCCAGCTCACCTCTCCCTGGACAGGGGGTTGAGTATGGCTACACCTTC.

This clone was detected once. The CDR3 sequence: CASSDLRDRVQYV. CDR3 in DNA: TGTGCCAGCAGTGACCTCCGGGACAGGGTACAGTACGTC. The rearrangement joins TRBV6-2 or TRBV6-3 to TRBJ2-7, with 9 bases fitting TRBD1. Trimming took 5 bases from V and 10 from J; bases not matched to a gene: 9. CDR3 length: 13 amino acids. The germline CDR1 and CDR2 sequences are MNHEY and SVGEGT.

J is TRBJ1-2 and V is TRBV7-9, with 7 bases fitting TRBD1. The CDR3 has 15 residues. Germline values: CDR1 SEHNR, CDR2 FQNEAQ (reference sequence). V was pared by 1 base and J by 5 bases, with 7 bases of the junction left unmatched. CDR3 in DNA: TGTGCCAGCAGCTTAGGTTGGGACAGAGCATATGGCTACACCTTC. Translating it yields CASSLGWDRAYGYTF.

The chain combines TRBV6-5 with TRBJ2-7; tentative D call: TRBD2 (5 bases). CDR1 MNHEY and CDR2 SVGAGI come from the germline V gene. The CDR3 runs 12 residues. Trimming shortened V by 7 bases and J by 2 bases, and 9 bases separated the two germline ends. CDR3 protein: CASTAGPYEQYF. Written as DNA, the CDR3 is TGTGCCAGCACGGCGGGTCCCTACGAGCAGTACTTC.

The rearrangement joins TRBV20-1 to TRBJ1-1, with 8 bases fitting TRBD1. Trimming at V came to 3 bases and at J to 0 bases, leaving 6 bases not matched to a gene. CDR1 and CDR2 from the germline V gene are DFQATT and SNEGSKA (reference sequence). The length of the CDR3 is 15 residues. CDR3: CSASRPQGVNTEAFF. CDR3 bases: TGCAGTGCTAGTAGGCCACAGGGGGTGAACACTGAAGCTTTCTTT.

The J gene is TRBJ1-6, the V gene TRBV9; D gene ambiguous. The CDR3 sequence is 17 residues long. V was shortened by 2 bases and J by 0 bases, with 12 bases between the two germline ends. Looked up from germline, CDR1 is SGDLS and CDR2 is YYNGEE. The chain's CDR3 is CASSVGDGSSYNSPLHF. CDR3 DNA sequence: TGTGCCAGCAGCGTCGGTGACGGGAGCTCCTATAATTCACCCCTCCACTTT.

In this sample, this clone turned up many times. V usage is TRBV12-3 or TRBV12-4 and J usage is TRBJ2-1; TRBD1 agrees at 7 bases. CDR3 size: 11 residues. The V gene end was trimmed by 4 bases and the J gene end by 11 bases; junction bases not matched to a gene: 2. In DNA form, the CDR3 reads TGTGCCAGCAGTTCGGGACAGCAGCAGTTCTTC. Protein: CASSSGQQQFF.

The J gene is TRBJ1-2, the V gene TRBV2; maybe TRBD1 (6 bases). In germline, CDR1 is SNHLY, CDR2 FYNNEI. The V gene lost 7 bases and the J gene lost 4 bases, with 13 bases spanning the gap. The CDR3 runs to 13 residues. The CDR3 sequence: CASTGHSPYGYTF. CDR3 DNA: TGTGCCAGCACGGGACATTCCCCCTATGGCTACACCTTC.

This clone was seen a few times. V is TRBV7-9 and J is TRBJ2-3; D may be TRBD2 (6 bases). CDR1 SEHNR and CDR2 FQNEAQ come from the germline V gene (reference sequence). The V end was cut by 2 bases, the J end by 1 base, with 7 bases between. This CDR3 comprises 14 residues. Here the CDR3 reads CASSLSGGTDTQYF. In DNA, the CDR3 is TGTGCCAGCAGCTTATCGGGGGGCACAGATACGCAGTATTTT.

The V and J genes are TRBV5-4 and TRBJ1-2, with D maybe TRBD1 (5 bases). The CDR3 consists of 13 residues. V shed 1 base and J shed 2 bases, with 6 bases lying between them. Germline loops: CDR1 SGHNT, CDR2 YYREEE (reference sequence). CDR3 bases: TGTGCCAGCAGCTTGTCAGGGAACTATGGCTACACCTTC. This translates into CASSLSGNYGYTF.

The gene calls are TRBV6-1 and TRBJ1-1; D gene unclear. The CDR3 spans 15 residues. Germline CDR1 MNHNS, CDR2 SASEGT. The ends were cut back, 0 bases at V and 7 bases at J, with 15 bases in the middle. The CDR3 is CASSEALGLFGEAFF. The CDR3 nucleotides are TGTGCCAGCAGTGAAGCGCTGGGCCTTTTCGGTGAAGCTTTCTTT.

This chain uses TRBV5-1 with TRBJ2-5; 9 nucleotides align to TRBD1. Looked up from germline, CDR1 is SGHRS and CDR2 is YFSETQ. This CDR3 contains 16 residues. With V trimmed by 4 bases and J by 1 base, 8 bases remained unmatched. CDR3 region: CASSMGQGNLQETQYF. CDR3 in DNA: TGCGCCAGCAGCATGGGACAGGGAAACCTCCAAGAGACCCAGTACTTC.

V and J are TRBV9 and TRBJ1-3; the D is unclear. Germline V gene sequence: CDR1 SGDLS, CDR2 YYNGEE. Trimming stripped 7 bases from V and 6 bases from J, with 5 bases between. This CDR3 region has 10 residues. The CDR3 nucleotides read TGTGCCAGCGTAGCAAACACCATATATTTT. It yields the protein CASVANTIYF. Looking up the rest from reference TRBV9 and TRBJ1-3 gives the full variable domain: DSGVTQTPKHLITATGQRVTLRCSPRSGDLSVYWYQQSLDQGLQFLIQYYNGEERAKGNILERFSAQQFPDLHSELNLSSLELGDSALYFCASVANTIYFGEGSWLTVV.

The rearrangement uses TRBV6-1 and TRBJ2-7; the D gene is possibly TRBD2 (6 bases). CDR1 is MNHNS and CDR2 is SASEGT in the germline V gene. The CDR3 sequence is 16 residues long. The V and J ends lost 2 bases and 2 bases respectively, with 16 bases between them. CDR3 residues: CASSEFSSAYPYEQYV. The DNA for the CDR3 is TGTGCCAGCAGTGAATTTTCTAGCGCATATCCCTACGAGCAGTACGTC.

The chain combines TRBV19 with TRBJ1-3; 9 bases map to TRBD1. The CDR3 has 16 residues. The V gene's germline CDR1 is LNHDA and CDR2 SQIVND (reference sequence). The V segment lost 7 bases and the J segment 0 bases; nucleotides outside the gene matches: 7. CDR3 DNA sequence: TGTGCCAGTATGAGGGACAGGGCGGACTCTGGAAACACCATATATTTT. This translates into CASMRDRADSGNTIYF.